This TCR beta chain was captured by sequencing in a study of cytomegalovirus exposure and HLA in healthy donors (dated by TCRdb to about 2017). In terms of the full investigation: An earlier analysis of approximately 640 of the donors reported approximately 290 Gb of sequence data and some 120 million unique TCR beta sequences from about 200 million T cells. Roughly 290 gigabases of sequencing data and around 85 million unique TCR sequences made up an early release that covered roughly 670 HLA-typed donors. Of the 350 to 450 genotyped donors, about 84% fell in the genetic ancestry cluster associated with self-reported Caucasian donors. The study was designed to test whether signatures of past pathogen exposure could be identified by cataloging public T cell receptors. Using immunosequencing, the study profiled T cell repertoires from about 620 subjects and related those repertoires to cytomegalovirus serostatus. Besides the first cohort of 666 subjects, a separate validation cohort made up of 120 different subjects was used. To predict cytomegalovirus infection status, the study brought together high-throughput TCR immunosequencing, statistical association of individual TCRs with disease status, and machine learning. A later analysis re-examined previously published TCR beta repertoires from more than 600 donors and added high-resolution HLA genotyping to investigate patterns of TCR occurrence. The later analysis used no new phenotypic data to find candidate immune exposures, relying instead on TCR beta sequences and their occurrence across donors. An earlier analysis of nearly 600 of the donors applied high-throughput TCR beta sequencing to assess whether each TCR beta V gene segment acted as functional or pseudogenic. Donor age, sex, ethnicity and CMV serostatus were compiled alongside the repertoire data. A later genetic analysis used genome-wide SNP genotypes for about 55% of the 666 donors, treating that subset as a discovery cohort. Every repertoire in the discovery cohort had been generated on one and the same sequencing platform. Both class I and class II loci were covered by HLA typing, at four-digit resolution. Typing coverage differed by locus: A, B, C, DRB1 and DQB1 were typed in about 629-640 donors, DQA1 in 500 to 550, DPA1 in some 570, and DPB1 in around 490. Roughly five DR-DQ haplotypes were treated as single units for association and clustering because of strong linkage in the cohort. Among 398 genotyped donors of the cohort, an average of about 240,000 unique TCR beta nucleotide sequences were sequenced per donor, 15% to 20% of them non-productive. Overall study outcomes, separate from this receptor: In both the original and validation cohorts, the classifier was reported to diagnose cytomegalovirus status with high specificity and sensitivity. A cluster of highly shared sequence variants was judged likely to represent a technical artifact of the sequencing pipeline. A later analysis reported that several top co-occurrence clusters appeared linked to parvovirus B19, influenza, CMV and Epstein-Barr virus. Because counts were too low, approximately 18 rarely observed V segments, including chromosome 9 orphons, were excluded from the earlier analysis of some 540 of the donors. In vitro tests confirmed that a few of the cytomegalovirus-associated TCR beta chains recognize cytomegalovirus antigens. The study listed 150 to 200 TCR beta chains as associated with cytomegalovirus. Some IMGT-functional V segments, including TRBV6-2 and TRBV6-3, could not be told apart with the 87-base-pair reads, so those segments were excluded. The authors suggested that the approach could potentially be extended to other disease states and immunological phenotypes. Only TCR beta chains were sequenced in this cohort, and the absence of alpha or paired-chain data limited detectable features. Because some donors lacked HLA typing at each locus, the association tests relied only on the typed subset. In a later analysis, most CMV-associated TCR beta chains were found to appear HLA-restricted, with HLA associations seemingly driven largely by CMV exposure. Specific HLA alleles were associated with 15,000 to 20,000 TCR beta sequences at a false discovery rate of 0.05 in a later analysis. While some public TCRs were present in many individuals, most TCR sequences turned up only very rarely across donors. Immune exposure information for the cohort was limited to CMV serostatus. Assigning TCR associations to individual alleles was difficult when HLA alleles, especially DR and DQ, strongly co-occurred. Correlated functional status among segregating V segments might reflect linkage disequilibrium, but an unknown experimental factor could not be ruled out. Roughly uniform sequencing depth across donors was assumed in presence/absence analyses, although this assumption may not hold. A further reported finding was that TCR beta sequences accurately predicted the HLA-A and HLA-B alleles for most subjects in the first cohort. Compared with the roughly 700-donor mean, donors in an Asian-associated ancestry cluster had fewer N-insertions in productive TCRs, according to a later genetic analysis. An association between a missense DCLRE1C variant and V-gene and J-gene trimming of TCR beta chains was found in a later genetic analysis and replicated in an independent cohort. A later analysis found that TCR association rates varied across HLA loci, with DRB1 alleles showing the most associated TCRs and HLA-C alleles the fewest. A later analysis found that HLA-associated TCR beta chains were more clonally expanded and had lower generation probabilities than equally common non-associated chains. In an earlier analysis of several hundred of the donors, most TCR beta V segments were observed in productive rearrangements about 87% or about 30% of the time, broadly matching IMGT annotations.

The cohort comprised some 730 healthy bone marrow donors. All cohort members were sampled while nominally healthy, although unrecorded immune exposures were likely present. The donor tested CMV seropositive, placing the donor among the 250 to 350 seropositive members of the cohort. A peripheral blood sample was provided by each donor, and peripheral blood mononuclear cells were used for TCR beta sequencing. Genomic DNA extraction from the blood cell samples was performed with the Qiagen DNeasy Blood Extraction Kit. Trimming removed 3 bases from V and 5 bases from J; the gene matches leave 10 bases unexplained. As encoded in the germline V gene, CDR1 is SNHLY while CDR2 is FYNNEI. The CDR3 starts with the cysteine, ends with the phenylalanine, and has 16 residues. The entry retains the CDR3 DNA only, 48 bases that are in frame from base 1. The method was the immunoSEQ multiplex PCR assay. The multiplex PCR relied on a mix of 60 forward primers for TCR Vbeta segments and 13 reverse primers for TCR Jbeta segments. Amplification of the CDR3 region of rearranged TCR beta genes was performed with a multiplex PCR assay on genomic DNA. The amplified TCR beta libraries were sequenced on the Illumina HiSeq System as 87-base-pair reads. On the study's bioinformatics: A later analysis counted about 80 million unique TCR beta chains across the 666 repertoires, and approximately 11 million of these chains were shared by at least two donors. Raw reads were error-corrected and collapsed into unique sequences with a nearest-neighbor algorithm that merged closely related sequences to remove PCR and sequencing errors. V, D and J gene segments were assigned by aligning CDR3 sequences to IMGT reference sequences. For a sequence to be retained, a match of at least six nucleotides was required to both a V gene segment and a J gene segment. A rearrangement counted as productive if the CDR3 had no stop codons and remained in frame with V and J, and every other rearrangement counted as non-productive. CDR3 was defined by IMGT convention, running from the second conserved V-encoded cysteine to the conserved J-encoded phenylalanine. Sequences without an unambiguous match to a single V gene segment were excluded from the earlier analysis of about 600 of the donors. In an earlier analysis of roughly 500 of the donors, V segments were called functional above 56.7% productive rearrangements and were called segregating when the between-donor standard deviation exceeded 5%. A statistical classification framework was built for diagnosing cytomegalovirus status from the catalog of TCR beta chain sequences. A later analysis assigned V and J genes by comparing TCR nucleotide sequences with IMGT/GENE-DB human TR gene sequences. A later analysis assigned CDR3 sequences and most-parsimonious VDJ recombination scenarios with the TCRdist pipeline. In a later analysis, each TCR beta chain was defined by its CDR3 amino acid sequence together with its V-gene family, and reads lacking a unique V-gene family were excluded. To address suspected cross-contamination and a sequencing artifact, a later analysis removed 592 highly shared, low-generation-probability nucleotide sequences. A later analysis calculated a clonal expansion index for each public chain from normalized within-repertoire ranks of inferred template counts. In a later analysis, generation probabilities were computed with a VDJ recombination model fitted to out-of-frame rearrangements, and the resulting probabilities were checked against IGoR. In a later analysis, hypergeometric tests were used to score TCR-TCR, TCR-HLA and TCR-CMV co-occurrence, with a repertoire-size bias correction applied to TCR pairs. A later analysis estimated false discovery rates by permuting HLA or CMV assignments 20 times. In a later analysis, co-occurring TCRs were grouped with DBSCAN, and TCRdist sequence similarity was added when clustering was performed within HLA-allele-positive subsets. Co-occurrence clustering excluded repertoires with fewer than 30,000 or more than 120,000 public chains, plus five with anomalous nucleotide sharing. The clones in this table, taken by TCRdb from immuneACCESS, are in-frame only. Not every clone is retained; where verified, under half of the shortfall comes from an unresolved V gene, and the cause of the rest is unknown. V, J and clone size are those of that table, while D and trimming were read from the DNA. This sample's table contains around 58,000 clones. The biggest ten clones account for approximately 8.9% of the sample.

On this clone itself: The clone's antigen remains unknown.

The TCR sequence derives from a man aged 50 to 60 in good health and CMV-seropositive. What was sequenced was PBMCs. The chain uses TRBV2 and TRBJ1-5; a stretch of 7 junction bases matches TRBD1. The sequenced DNA: TGTGCCAGCAGTGATGGGGGTAACAGGGGATATCAGCCCCAGCATTTT. Translation gives CASSDGGNRGYQPQHF. The variable domain in full, with residues beyond the CDR3 obtained from the reference TRBV2 and TRBJ1-5 genes, is EPEVTQTPSHQVTQMGQEVILRCVPISNHLYFYWYRQILGQKVEFLVSFYNNEISEKSEIFDDQFSVERPDGSNFTLKIRSTKLEDSAMYFCASSDGGNRGYQPQHFGDGTRLSIL.